The subject of this entry is one TCR beta chain. Its antigen is currently unknown. A much larger clone differs from this one at a single base, so this may be a read error. The CDR3 consists of 17 residues. CDR1 is MDHEN, CDR2 SYDVKM, per germline. For bulk TCR libraries, previously described methods and listed TCR primers were used. TCRdb analysed the PCR reads with MiXCR anew, one entry per CDR3 protein. In the table there are about 100,000 distinct CDR3 sequences, 35% of which are singletons. The entry originates in a study of molecular identifiers for immune sequencing clone quantification. Study-level background: In replicates, RNA from about 20,000 or 100,000 naive CD8 cells was split five ways, four sequenced.

Naive CD8 sequencing libraries were generated from 20,000 to 1,000,000 sorted cells, with 10%, 30% or 50% RNA as input. Findings of the study overall: For highly expanded clones, sizes could be underestimated when identical TCR molecules share a barcode.

V is TRBV28 and J is TRBJ1-4; TRBD1 agrees at 9 bases. The material sequenced was naive CD8+ T cells from blood, with Jurkat cell RNA spiked in. Subset specified: FACS-sorted CD8+CD4-CCR7+CD45RA+ naive T cells. This TCR derives from a human donor in good health. Some libraries in this study had Jurkat cell RNA spiked in. This CDR3 reads CASSFWTGEGLAEILFF. DNA of the CDR3: TGTGCCAGCAGTTTTTGGACAGGGGAGGGTTTAGCTGAAATACTGTTTTTT.